The subject of this entry is one T cell receptor (beta chain). J was trimmed by 5 bases and V by 3 bases; bases with no gene match: 1. This CDR3 spans 12 amino acids. Germline values: CDR1 SGDLS, CDR2 YYNGEE. This sample stems from a study of blood T cell repertoires in COVID-19. As for the study in general: Specimens from acute and convalescent COVID-19 originated in the United States, Italy and Spain. T cells, B-cell-depleted T cells, or PBMCs supplied cDNA or gDNA.

Per the original methods: Reference gene primer amplification yielded estimated nucleated cell counts. Method: immunoSEQ multiplex PCR; TCRdb's copy keeps in-frame clones and lacks some. D and trimming were read from the DNA, whereas the V and J calls and clone size are those reported in that table. Here the sample spans 130,000 or so clones, roughly 86% being singletons. Sequencing used peripheral blood. This receptor was identified in a woman aged 50 to 65 who had recovered from COVID-19. This chain uses TRBV9 with TRBJ2-7, with TRBD1 matching 8 bases. The CDR3 loop is CASSATGDEQYF. In DNA, the CDR3 is TGTGCCAGCAGCGCGACAGGGGACGAGCAGTACTTC.